This T cell receptor (beta chain) was captured by sequencing in a study of blood T cells in healthy people across ages. Per the germline V gene, CDR1 is DFQATT and CDR2 is SNEGSKA (reference sequence). The V gene end was trimmed by 2 bases and the J gene end by 10 bases; junction bases not matched to a gene: 4. This CDR3 contains 12 residues. This clonotype was seen a handful of times. The use of a sample-barcoded 5' primer and a J-beta primer mix characterized a second PCR of about 7 to 12 cycles. TCRdb recomputed calls from the 5' RACE reads with MiXCR, one row per CDR3 protein. The profile covers some 760,000 distinct CDR3 sequences, with 20% to 30% appearing a single time and more than 8% taken by the ten largest. No fewer than 7 million PBMCs went into each sample. The same sample was also used in a study of T cells of mothers and their children.

The rearrangement uses TRBV20-1 and TRBJ2-1, with 8 nucleotides matching TRBD1. Sequencing used blood. The receptor was isolated from a boy aged 5-17 years in good health. The CDR3 DNA sequence: TGCAGTGCTAGACCGGACAGGGAAGAGCAGTTCTTC. Encoded protein: CSARPDREEQFF.